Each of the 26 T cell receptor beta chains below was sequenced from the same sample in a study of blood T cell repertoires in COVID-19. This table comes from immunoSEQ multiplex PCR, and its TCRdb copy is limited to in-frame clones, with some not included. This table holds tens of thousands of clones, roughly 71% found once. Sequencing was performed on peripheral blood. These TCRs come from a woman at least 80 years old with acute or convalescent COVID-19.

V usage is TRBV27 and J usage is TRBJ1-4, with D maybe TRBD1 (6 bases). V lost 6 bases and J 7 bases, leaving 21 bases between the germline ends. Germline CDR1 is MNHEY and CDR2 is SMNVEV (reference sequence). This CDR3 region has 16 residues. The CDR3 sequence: CASSLTSRGGFEKLFF. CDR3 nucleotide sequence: TGTGCCAGCAGCCTCACGTCCAGGGGCGGGTTTGAAAAACTGTTTTTT.

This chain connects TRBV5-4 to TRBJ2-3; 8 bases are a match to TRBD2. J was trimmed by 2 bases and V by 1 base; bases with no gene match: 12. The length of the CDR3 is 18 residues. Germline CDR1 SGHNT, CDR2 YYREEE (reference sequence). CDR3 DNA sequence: TGTGCCAGCAGCTTGCGGGGGGCTAGCGGGCGGACCACAGATACGCAGTATTTT. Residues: CASSLRGASGRTTDTQYF.

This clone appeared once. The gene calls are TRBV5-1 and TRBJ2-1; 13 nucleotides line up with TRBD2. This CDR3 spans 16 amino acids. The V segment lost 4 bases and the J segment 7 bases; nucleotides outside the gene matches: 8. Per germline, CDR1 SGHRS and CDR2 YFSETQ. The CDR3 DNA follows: TGCGCCAGCAGCACACTAGCGGGAGGGCGGTTGAATGAGCAGTTCTTC. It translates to CASSTLAGGRLNEQFF.

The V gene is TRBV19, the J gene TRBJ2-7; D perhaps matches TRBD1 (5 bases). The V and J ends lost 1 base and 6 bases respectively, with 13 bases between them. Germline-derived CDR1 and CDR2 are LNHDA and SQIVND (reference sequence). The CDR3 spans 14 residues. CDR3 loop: CASSIVARGSEQYF. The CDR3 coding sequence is TGTGCCAGTAGTATAGTTGCTAGGGGCAGCGAGCAGTACTTC.

The CDR3 region is CASSWTSGIEQYF. The CDR3, as DNA: TGTGCCAGCAGTTGGACTAGCGGGATCGAGCAGTACTTC. The J gene is TRBJ2-7, the V gene TRBV12-3 or TRBV12-4; 12 bases map to TRBD2. CDR3 length: 13 amino acids. V lost 4 bases to trimming and J lost 6 bases; unmatched junction nucleotides: 1.

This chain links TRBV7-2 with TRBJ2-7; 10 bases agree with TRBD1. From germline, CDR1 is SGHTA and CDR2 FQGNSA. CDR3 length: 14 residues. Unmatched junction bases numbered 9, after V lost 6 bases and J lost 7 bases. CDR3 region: CASRTGGPIREQYF. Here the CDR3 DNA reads TGTGCCAGCAGGACAGGGGGCCCAATAAGGGAGCAGTACTTC.

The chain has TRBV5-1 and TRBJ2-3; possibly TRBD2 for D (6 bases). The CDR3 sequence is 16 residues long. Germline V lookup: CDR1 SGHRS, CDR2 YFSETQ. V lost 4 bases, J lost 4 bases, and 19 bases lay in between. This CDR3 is CASSDTAGRVSDTQYF. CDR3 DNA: TGCGCCAGCAGCGATACAGCGGGTCGCGTCTCAGATACGCAGTATTTT. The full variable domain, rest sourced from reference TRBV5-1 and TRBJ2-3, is KAGVTQTPRYLIKTRGQQVTLSCSPISGHRSVSWYQQTPGQGLQFLFEYFSETQRNKGNFPGRFSGRQFSNSRSEMNVSTLELGDSALYLCASSDTAGRVSDTQYFGPGTRLTVL.

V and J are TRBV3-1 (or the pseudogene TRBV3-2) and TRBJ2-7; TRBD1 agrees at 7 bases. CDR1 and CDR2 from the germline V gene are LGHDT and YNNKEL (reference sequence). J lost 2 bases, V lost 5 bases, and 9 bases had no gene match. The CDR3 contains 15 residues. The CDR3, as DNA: TGTGCCAGCAGCTATACAGGGGCCCCCACCTACGAGCAGTACTTC. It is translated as CASSYTGAPTYEQYF.

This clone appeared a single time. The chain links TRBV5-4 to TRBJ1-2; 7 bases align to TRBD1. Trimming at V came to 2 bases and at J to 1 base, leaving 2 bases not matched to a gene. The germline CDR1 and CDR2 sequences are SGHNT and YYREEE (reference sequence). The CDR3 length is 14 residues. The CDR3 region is CASSLQGSNYGYTF. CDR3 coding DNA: TGTGCCAGCAGCTTACAGGGGAGTAACTATGGCTACACCTTC.

CDR3 sequence (DNA): TGTGCCAGCAGTGAAGCTATTGGGGCGGGACAAGAGACCCAGTACTTC. Its protein product is CASSEAIGAGQETQYF. This chain links TRBV6-1 with TRBJ2-5; D is possibly TRBD2 (6 bases). Germline V lookup: CDR1 MNHNS, CDR2 SASEGT. There are 16 residues in the CDR3. The V end lost 0 bases, the J end lost 2 bases, and 13 bases lay between the germline ends.

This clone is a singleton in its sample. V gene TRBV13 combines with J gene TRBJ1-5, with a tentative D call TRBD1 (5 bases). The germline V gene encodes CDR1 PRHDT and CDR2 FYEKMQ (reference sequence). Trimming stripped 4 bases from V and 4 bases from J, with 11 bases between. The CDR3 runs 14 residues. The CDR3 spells CASSSRRGNQPQHF. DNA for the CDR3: TGTGCCAGCAGCTCACGGAGGGGAAATCAGCCCCAGCATTTT.

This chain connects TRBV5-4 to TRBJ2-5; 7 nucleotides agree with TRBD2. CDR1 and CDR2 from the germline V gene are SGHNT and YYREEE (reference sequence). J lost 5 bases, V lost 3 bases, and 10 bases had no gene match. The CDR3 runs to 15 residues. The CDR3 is CASSSATSARETQYF. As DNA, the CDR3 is TGTGCCAGCAGCTCGGCTACTAGCGCGCGGGAGACCCAGTACTTC. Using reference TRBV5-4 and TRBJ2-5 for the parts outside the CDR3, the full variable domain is ETGVTQSPTHLIKTRGQQVTLRCSSQSGHNTVSWYQQALGQGPQFIFQYYREEENGRGNFPPRFSGLQFPNYSSELNVNALELDDSALYLCASSSATSARETQYFGPGTRLLVL.

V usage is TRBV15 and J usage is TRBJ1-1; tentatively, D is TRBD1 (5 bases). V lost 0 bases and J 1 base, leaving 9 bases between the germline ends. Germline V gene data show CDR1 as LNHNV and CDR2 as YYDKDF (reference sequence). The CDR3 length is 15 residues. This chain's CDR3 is CATSRDGHENTEAFF. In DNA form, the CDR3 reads TGTGCCACCAGCAGAGATGGACACGAGAACACTGAAGCTTTCTTT.

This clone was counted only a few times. The CDR3 is CASSQDQLAGGNEQYF. In DNA, the CDR3 is TGCGCCAGCAGCCAAGATCAACTAGCGGGAGGGAACGAGCAGTACTTC. The V and J genes are TRBV4-3 and TRBJ2-7, with 13 bases identical to TRBD2. The CDR3 loop spans 16 amino acids. The trim removed 0 bases at V and 5 bases at J, leaving 4 bases unmatched. Germline CDR1 and CDR2: LGHNA and YSLEER.

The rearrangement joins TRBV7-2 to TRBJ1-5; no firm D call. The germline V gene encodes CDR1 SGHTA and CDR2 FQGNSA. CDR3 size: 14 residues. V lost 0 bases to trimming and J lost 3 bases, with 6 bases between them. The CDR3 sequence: CASSLAGANQPQHF. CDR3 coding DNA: TGTGCCAGCAGCTTAGCAGGAGCCAATCAGCCCCAGCATTTT.

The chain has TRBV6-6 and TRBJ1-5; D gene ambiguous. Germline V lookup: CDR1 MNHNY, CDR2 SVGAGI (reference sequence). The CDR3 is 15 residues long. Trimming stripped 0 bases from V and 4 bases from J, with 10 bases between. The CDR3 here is CASSYSNVQNQPQHF. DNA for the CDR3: TGTGCCAGCAGTTACTCGAATGTACAGAATCAGCCCCAGCATTTT.

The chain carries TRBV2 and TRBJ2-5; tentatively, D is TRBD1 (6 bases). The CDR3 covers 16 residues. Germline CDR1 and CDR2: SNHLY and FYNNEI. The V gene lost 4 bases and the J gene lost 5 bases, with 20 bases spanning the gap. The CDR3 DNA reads TGTGCCAGCAGTGGATCGATCAGGGGATTAGTGGAGACCCAGTACTTC. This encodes CASSGSIRGLVETQYF.

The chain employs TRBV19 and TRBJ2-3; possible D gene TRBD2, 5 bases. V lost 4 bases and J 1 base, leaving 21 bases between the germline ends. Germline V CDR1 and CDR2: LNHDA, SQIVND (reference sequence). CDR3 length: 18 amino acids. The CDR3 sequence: CASSSGPLRRARTDTQYF. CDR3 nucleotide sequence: TGTGCCAGTAGTAGCGGGCCTCTTAGACGCGCTCGCACAGATACGCAGTATTTT.

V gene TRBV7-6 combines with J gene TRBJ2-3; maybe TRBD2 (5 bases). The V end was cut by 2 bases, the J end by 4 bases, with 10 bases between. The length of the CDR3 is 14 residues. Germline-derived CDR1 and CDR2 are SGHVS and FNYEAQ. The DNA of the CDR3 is TGTGCCAGCAGCTTATTTGAGGGCGCAGATACGCAGTATTTT. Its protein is CASSLFEGADTQYF.

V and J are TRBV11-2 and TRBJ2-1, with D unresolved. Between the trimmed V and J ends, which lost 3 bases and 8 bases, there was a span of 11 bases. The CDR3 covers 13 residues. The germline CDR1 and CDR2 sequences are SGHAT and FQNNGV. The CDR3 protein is CASSLPSIDEQFF. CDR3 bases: TGTGCCAGCAGCTTGCCGAGCATTGATGAGCAGTTCTTC.

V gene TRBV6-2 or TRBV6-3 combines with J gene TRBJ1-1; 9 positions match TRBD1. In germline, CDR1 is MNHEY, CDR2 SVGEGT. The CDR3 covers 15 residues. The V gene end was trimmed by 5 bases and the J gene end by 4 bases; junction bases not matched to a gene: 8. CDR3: CASSTSGTGFTEAFF. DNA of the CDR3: TGTGCCAGCAGTACCTCCGGGACAGGGTTCACTGAAGCTTTCTTT.

The CDR3 DNA is TGCGCCAGCAGCGAATCTCAGGGGGTTGGCTATGGCTACACCTTC. As protein: CASSESQGVGYGYTF. V is TRBV5-1 and J is TRBJ1-2; 7 bases agree with TRBD1. Germline lookup yields CDR1 SGHRS and CDR2 YFSETQ. The junction had 10 bases not matched to a gene; V was cut back by 4 bases and J by 4 bases. CDR3 length: 15 residues. Looking up the rest from reference TRBV5-1 and TRBJ1-2 gives the full variable domain: KAGVTQTPRYLIKTRGQQVTLSCSPISGHRSVSWYQQTPGQGLQFLFEYFSETQRNKGNFPGRFSGRQFSNSRSEMNVSTLELGDSALYLCASSESQGVGYGYTFGSGTRLTVV.

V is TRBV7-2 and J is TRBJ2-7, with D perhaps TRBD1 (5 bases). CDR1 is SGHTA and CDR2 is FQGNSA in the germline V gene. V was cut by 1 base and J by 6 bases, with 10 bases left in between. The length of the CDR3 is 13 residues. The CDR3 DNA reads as TGTGCCAGCAGCTTAGGGGCAGGGTTCGAGCAGTACTTC. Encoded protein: CASSLGAGFEQYF.

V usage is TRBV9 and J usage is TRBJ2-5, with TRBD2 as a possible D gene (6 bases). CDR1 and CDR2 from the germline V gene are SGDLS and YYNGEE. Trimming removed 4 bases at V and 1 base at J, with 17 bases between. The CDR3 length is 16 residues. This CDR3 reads CASSRITGDFQETQYF. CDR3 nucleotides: TGTGCCAGCAGCCGCATAACTGGGGACTTCCAAGAGACCCAGTACTTC.

CDR3 sequence (DNA): TGCGCCAGCAGCTACCTCGGTGGGGCGGGAGTTGGGGACCAAGAGACCCAGTACTTC. This sequence encodes CASSYLGGAGVGDQETQYF. The chain carries TRBV5-1 and TRBJ2-5; 7 nucleotides match TRBD2. The V segment lost 3 bases and the J segment 0 bases; nucleotides outside the gene matches: 17. CDR1 and CDR2 from the germline V gene are SGHRS and YFSETQ. The CDR3 consists of 19 residues.

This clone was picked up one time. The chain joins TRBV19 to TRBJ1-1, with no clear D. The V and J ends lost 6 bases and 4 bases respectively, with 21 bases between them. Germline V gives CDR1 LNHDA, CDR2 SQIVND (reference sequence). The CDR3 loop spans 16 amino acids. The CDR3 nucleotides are TGTGCCAGTAGCACCCCCGGAGGTACGCGGAGCACTGAAGCTTTCTTT. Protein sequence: CASSTPGGTRSTEAFF.